This entry concerns a single T cell receptor beta chain. The antigen is not known. The data are from a study of Ad26.COV2.S vaccination and SARS-CoV-2 variants. Treatment indicated: about 20 received Ad26.COV2.S at low or high dose, single or two shots; roughly five received placebo; per-sample allocation not given. The investigators took samples on day 63 after the first vaccine or placebo injection. This table comes from immunoSEQ multiplex PCR, and its TCRdb copy is limited to in-frame clones, with some not included. The table records 400,000 or so clones, less than 90% of them present only once. V lost 4 bases and J lost 7, with 8 bases in between. The CDR3 sequence is 13 residues long. General study findings and limits: Non-spike TCR breadth did not differ much between vaccine and placebo recipients. Following vaccination, spike-specific CD8+ and CD4+ T cell responses reportedly exhibited substantial breadth.

The receptor's source is a person aged 18-65 years who received the Ad26.COV2.S COVID-19 vaccine or a placebo. This chain connects TRBV12-3 or TRBV12-4 to TRBJ1-6; the D is unclear. Sequences were derived from peripheral blood, sampled in a trial of Ad26.COV2.S vaccine versus placebo. The chain's CDR3 is CASSSDNNSPLHF. The CDR3 DNA follows: TGTGCCAGCAGTTCTGACAACAATTCACCCCTCCACTTT.